Below, 27 T cell receptor beta chains from the same sample are listed, as sequenced in a study of siplizumab effects on memory and regulatory T cells. The method was immunoSEQ multiplex PCR; TCRdb's version includes in-frame clones alone and lacks a portion of them. The profile shows approximately 100,000 clones, approximately 94% of them singletons. The specimen sequenced was Tregs sorted from blood. Every receptor here comes from a human donor in good health.

This chain uses TRBV19 with TRBJ2-5; D might be TRBD1 (5 bases). Germline lookup yields CDR1 LNHDA and CDR2 SQIVND (reference sequence). Trimming took 1 base from V and 1 from J, leaving 7 bases between them. This CDR3 is built from 14 residues. CDR3 sequence: CASSIGRAQETQYF. CDR3 nucleotides: TGTGCCAGTAGTATAGGCAGGGCCCAAGAGACCCAGTACTTC.

The V call is TRBV19, the J call TRBJ2-5; D is ambiguous. This CDR3 comprises 13 residues. Between the trimmed V and J ends, which lost 4 bases and 2 bases, there was a span of 8 bases. Per germline, CDR1 LNHDA and CDR2 SQIVND (reference sequence). CDR3 sequence reads: CASSRAGQETQYF. CDR3 nucleotides: TGTGCCAGTAGTAGGGCAGGACAAGAGACCCAGTACTTC.

This clone was seen more than once but under ten times. The chain uses TRBV5-5 and TRBJ2-7; 7 nucleotides align to TRBD1. The trim removed 5 bases at V and 3 bases at J, leaving 5 bases unmatched. Germline CDR1 is SGHKS and CDR2 is YYEKEE (reference sequence). The CDR3 spans 13 residues. Written as DNA, the CDR3 is TGTGCCAGCAGGCCCCGGGACAGCTACGAGCAGTACTTC. Translated, it gives CASRPRDSYEQYF.

The rearrangement uses TRBV27 and TRBJ1-1; D call uncertain. The V gene's germline CDR1 is MNHEY and CDR2 SMNVEV (reference sequence). V lost 5 bases and J lost 5, with 18 bases in between. The CDR3 has 15 residues. The CDR3 loop is CASSDTYPRRTEAFF. CDR3 bases: TGTGCCAGCAGTGACACTTACCCCAGGAGGACTGAAGCTTTCTTT.

The chain combines TRBV7-8 with TRBJ1-6; 10 bases fit TRBD1. Trimming removed 7 bases from V and 7 bases from J; junction bases left unmatched: 7. CDR3 length equals 15 residues. Germline-derived CDR1 and CDR2 are SGHVS and FQNEAQ. The CDR3 is CASTRQTGGNSPLHF. In DNA form, the CDR3 reads TGTGCCAGCACCCGACAGACAGGGGGCAATTCACCCCTCCACTTT.

V and J are TRBV21-1 and TRBJ2-1. TRBV21-1 is a known pseudogene. The CDR3 totals 18 residues. The CDR3 coding sequence is TGTGCCAGCAGCAAAGGGGGGGCAGGCGCCTGCTCCTACAATGAGCAGTTCTTC. Its protein is CASSKGGAGACSYNEQFF.

This chain connects TRBV5-4 to TRBJ2-1, with TRBD2 matching 7 bases. CDR3 length: 15 amino acids. Germline V gives CDR1 SGHNT, CDR2 YYREEE (reference sequence). Losses at the gene ends were 4 bases for V and 0 bases for J; bases not matched to a gene: 4. The CDR3: CASSRTRGSYNEQFF. The CDR3 DNA reads as TGTGCCAGCAGCAGGACTAGAGGCTCCTACAATGAGCAGTTCTTC. The entire variable domain, with the rest obtained from reference TRBV5-4 and TRBJ2-1, is as follows: ETGVTQSPTHLIKTRGQQVTLRCSSQSGHNTVSWYQQALGQGPQFIFQYYREEENGRGNFPPRFSGLQFPNYSSELNVNALELDDSALYLCASSRTRGSYNEQFFGPGTRLTVL.

The rearrangement joins TRBV9 to TRBJ2-7; 7 bases align to TRBD1. CDR3 length equals 16 residues. V shed 3 bases and J 5 bases; nucleotides not matched to a gene: 14. Germline CDR1 and CDR2: SGDLS and YYNGEE. DNA for the CDR3: TGTGCCAGCAGCGGAGCCGATAGGGGGCTCCCCCACGAGCAGTACTTC. The encoded protein is CASSGADRGLPHEQYF.

V and J are TRBV5-8 and TRBJ1-5; no reliable D call. The CDR3 runs 13 residues. Germline CDR1 and CDR2: SGHTS and YDEGEE. V lost 4 bases to trimming and J lost 0 bases, with 5 bases between them. As DNA, the CDR3 is TGTGCCAGCAGCCACTATAGCAATCAGCCCCAGCATTTT. Translating it yields CASSHYSNQPQHF.

The V gene is TRBV27, the J gene TRBJ1-1; D uncertain. Germline CDR1 MNHEY, CDR2 SMNVEV (reference sequence). The V end lost 5 bases, the J end lost 4 bases, and 17 bases lay between the germline ends. The CDR3 is 15 residues long. The CDR3 sequence: CASSTRTHLVTEAFF. CDR3 in DNA: TGTGCCAGCAGTACCCGGACCCATCTGGTCACTGAAGCTTTCTTT.

The chain has TRBV28 and TRBJ1-5, with D perhaps TRBD1 (5 bases). The CDR3 contains 17 residues. Germline V CDR1 and CDR2: MDHEN, SYDVKM. Trimming pared 4 bases from V and 3 bases from J, leaving 19 bases between. The CDR3 region has the DNA TGTGCCAGCAGTTATCCCGGCGCAGGGTTATACAATCAGCCCCAGCATTTT. It translates to CASSYPGAGLYNQPQHF.

This chain joins TRBV27 and TRBJ2-1; D is unclear. CDR3 length: 12 amino acids. V gave up 5 bases and J gave up 6 bases, with 8 bases separating them. CDR1 MNHEY and CDR2 SMNVEV come from the germline V gene (reference sequence). The DNA for the CDR3 is TGTGCCAGCAGTCCCCTTAGCAATGAGCAGTTCTTC. Translated: CASSPLSNEQFF.

This chain joins TRBV5-6 and TRBJ1-3; D uncertain. V was trimmed by 3 bases and J by 8 bases, leaving 12 bases between them. The CDR3 sequence is 13 residues long. Germline CDR1 reads SGHDT; CDR2 reads YYEEEE. The CDR3 coding sequence is TGTGCCAGCAGCTATCGCACAGCTGACACCATATATTTT. Translated: CASSYRTADTIYF.

The chain carries TRBV27 and TRBJ2-1, with D perhaps TRBD2 (6 bases). CDR1 is MNHEY and CDR2 is SMNVEV in the germline V gene (reference sequence). CDR3 length equals 15 residues. V lost 5 bases and J lost 8, with 19 bases in between. CDR3 nucleotide sequence: TGTGCCAGCAGTCCACCAACGACTAGAGTTTATGAGCAGTTCTTC. Translating it yields CASSPPTTRVYEQFF.

This chain links TRBV9 with TRBJ1-6; tentative D call: TRBD1 (5 bases). Germline CDR1 reads SGDLS; CDR2 reads YYNGEE. The CDR3 length is 16 residues. V lost 0 bases, J lost 10 bases, and 17 bases lay in between. CDR3 DNA: TGTGCCAGCAGCGTAGTCCCGGCAGGGAGAGGCTCACCCCTCCACTTT. Residues: CASSVVPAGRGSPLHF.

This clone was seen a single time. J is TRBJ2-7 and V is TRBV10-3; D might be TRBD2 (6 bases). V lost 6 bases, J lost 0 bases, and 12 bases lay in between. In germline, CDR1 is ENHRY, CDR2 SYGVKD. CDR3 length equals 14 residues. The CDR3 DNA reads as TGTGCCATCAGGGGTAGCGGCCTCTCCTACGAGCAGTACTTC. Translated: CAIRGSGLSYEQYF.

The chain couples TRBV25-1 to TRBJ2-2; TRBD2 might be the D (6 bases). The germline gives CDR1 MGHDK, CDR2 SYGVNS. With 1 base removed from V and 0 bases from J, the gap between germline ends came to 12 bases. The CDR3 is 17 amino acids. The CDR3, as DNA: TGTGCCAGCAGTGAATCGAAGGTAGCGGCGAACACCGGGGAGCTGTTTTTT. Amino acids: CASSESKVAANTGELFF.

In this sample, this clone turned up once. J is TRBJ1-3 and V is TRBV4-2; 9 nucleotides line up with TRBD1. V shed 1 base, J shed 6 bases, and the junction held 7 bases outside the gene matches. The CDR3 length is 16 residues. Germline V gene data show CDR1 as LGHNA and CDR2 as YNFKEQ. The CDR3 sequence: CASSQVYRGRINTIYF. CDR3 bases: TGTGCCAGCAGCCAAGTTTACAGGGGGCGTATAAACACCATATATTTT.

This clone has more than one count but fewer than ten. The chain recombines TRBV18 with TRBJ1-2; D unresolved. Deletions cut 2 bases from V and 4 bases from J, with 14 bases between. Germline V gene sequence: CDR1 KGHSH, CDR2 LQKENI. CDR3 size: 15 residues. The CDR3 bases are TGTGCCAGCTCACCATTCGAGGGTCAGGCCTATGGCTACACCTTC. This translates into CASSPFEGQAYGYTF.

This clone was seen just once. This sequence joins TRBV11-2 and TRBJ2-7; no definite D call. This CDR3 has 11 amino acids. Trimming took off 6 bases at V and 5 bases at J, with 8 bases between the two ends. From germline, CDR1 is SGHAT and CDR2 FQNNGV. In DNA form, the CDR3 reads TGTGCCAGCAGGACGGGCCACGAGCAGTACTTC. Its protein is CASRTGHEQYF.

The J gene is TRBJ1-2, the V gene TRBV10-3, with a weak D call TRBD1 (6 bases). The germline V gene encodes CDR1 ENHRY and CDR2 SYGVKD. Trimming took off 0 bases at V and 4 bases at J, with 18 bases between the two ends. The CDR3 extends over 17 amino acids. The CDR3 is CAISESQRGGGGYGYTF. The CDR3 DNA sequence: TGTGCCATCAGTGAGTCCCAGCGGGGGGGCGGCGGCTATGGCTACACCTTC.

This CDR3 is CASTPVLGSSGANVLTF. In DNA form, the CDR3 reads TGTGCCAGCACCCCCGTCCTGGGCAGCTCTGGGGCCAACGTCCTGACTTTC. This rearrangement joins TRBV5-4 to TRBJ2-6; D call uncertain. The germline V and J ends were trimmed by 6 bases and 0 bases, with 16 bases remaining between them. Per germline, CDR1 SGHNT and CDR2 YYREEE (reference sequence). CDR3 size: 17 residues.

J is TRBJ2-1 and V is TRBV11-3; D is undetermined. Germline V lookup: CDR1 SGHNT, CDR2 YENEEA. The ends were cut back, 5 bases at V and 9 bases at J, with 14 bases in the middle. The CDR3 loop spans 13 amino acids. In DNA form, the CDR3 reads TGTGCCAGCAGCCCCGGGTCGGTACTTGAGCAGTTCTTC. Translation gives CASSPGSVLEQFF.

The rearrangement joins TRBV30 to TRBJ1-5; 10 bases fit TRBD1. V lost 6 bases and J lost 6; bases outside the gene matches: 5. Germline V gene lookup returns CDR1 GTSNPN and CDR2 SVGIG (reference sequence). The CDR3 length is 13 residues. DNA for the CDR3: TGTGCCTGCGTGACAGGGGGCAGTCAGCCCCAGCATTTT. This encodes CACVTGGSQPQHF.

J is TRBJ1-1 and V is TRBV7-9; D remains ambiguous. The CDR3 covers 13 residues. Germline assignment: CDR1 SEHNR and CDR2 FQNEAQ (reference sequence). V was trimmed by 0 bases and J by 4 bases, leaving 6 bases between them. CDR3 bases: TGTGCCAGCAGCTTAGCGAGGGTCACTGAAGCTTTCTTT. It specifies CASSLARVTEAFF. The whole variable domain, remainder taken from reference TRBV7-9 and TRBJ1-1, is DTGVSQNPRHKITKRGQNVTFRCDPISEHNRLYWYRQTLGQGPEFLTYFQNEAQLEKSRLLSDRFSAERPKGSFSTLEIQRTEQGDSAMYLCASSLARVTEAFFGQGTRLTVV.

This chain links TRBV18 with TRBJ2-5; no clear D gene. CDR3 length equals 11 residues. Germline CDR1 and CDR2: KGHSH and LQKENI. The V end lost 5 bases, the J end lost 6 bases, and 7 bases lay between the germline ends. CDR3 region: CASSSDKTQYF. The CDR3 DNA reads TGTGCCAGCTCATCCGACAAGACCCAGTACTTC.

This clone was detected only once. This specimen includes other DNA sequences encoding the same CDR3. The rearrangement links TRBV10-3 to TRBJ2-7; 8 bases are shared with TRBD2. V was pared by 5 bases and J by 2 bases, with 8 bases of the junction left unmatched. Germline lookup yields CDR1 ENHRY and CDR2 SYGVKD. This CDR3 spans 15 amino acids. CDR3 DNA: TGTGCCATCAGTCCGAAGCGGGAGACGACCTACGAGCAGTACTTC. Translating gives CAISPKRETTYEQYF.